The next 18 T cell receptor beta chains were all read from a single sample in a study of cytomegalovirus exposure and HLA in healthy donors (dated by TCRdb to the late 2010s). The library was prepared using the immunoSEQ multiplex PCR assay. The multiplex PCR relied on a mix of 60 forward primers for TCR Vbeta segments and 13 reverse primers for TCR Jbeta segments. Entries here come from immuneACCESS through TCRdb and include only in-frame sequences with V and J called. Some clones fail to appear in such tables; in the studies checked, an unresolved V gene covers under half of the shortfall, and the cause of the remainder is unknown. For this sample the table gives about 120,000 clones, of which roughly three quarters were detected only once. The ten largest clones represent 9% to 15% of the sample. Sequencing was carried out using PBMCs. The receptors shown here come from a woman between 40 and 55 years old in good health and CMV-seropositive.

The table lists this clone with a few counts. The CDR3 DNA reads TGTGCCAGCACCCAACTGACAGCCGTCGACTATGGCTACACCTTC. It yields the protein CASTQLTAVDYGYTF. The V and J genes are TRBV11-2 and TRBJ1-2, with D perhaps TRBD1 (5 bases). V was pared by 7 bases and J by 3 bases, with 18 bases between. The germline V gene has CDR1 SGHAT and CDR2 FQNNGV. The CDR3 totals 15 residues.

The V and J genes are TRBV5-6 and TRBJ2-5; 8 bases are a match to TRBD1. V shed 2 bases, J shed 2 bases, and the junction held 5 bases outside the gene matches. The CDR3 is 15 residues long. Germline V gene lookup returns CDR1 SGHDT and CDR2 YYEEEE. Here the CDR3 DNA reads TGTGCCAGCAGCTTACTAAGACAGGGGCAAGAGACCCAGTACTTC. Its translation: CASSLLRQGQETQYF.

This sequence joins TRBV1 and TRBJ2-5; the table's D call TRBD2 went unverified against the DNA. TRBV1 is noted as a pseudogene. The CDR3 runs 15 residues. CDR3 protein: CTSSHSGGLLETQYF. The CDR3 nucleotides are TGCACCAGCAGCCATTCTGGGGGACTGTTGGAGACCCAGTACTTC.

The V gene is TRBV15, the J gene TRBJ2-5, with 7 bases lining up with TRBD2. The CDR3 has 15 residues. Looked up from germline, CDR1 is LNHNV and CDR2 is YYDKDF (reference sequence). Germline trimming cut 5 bases from V and 4 bases from J; bases unmatched to any gene: 10. The CDR3 bases are TGTGCCACCAGCCAGAACGGTGGGGGGGGAGAGACCCAGTACTTC. It codes for CATSQNGGGGETQYF. Full variable domain (missing parts from reference TRBV15 and TRBJ2-5): DAMVIQNPRYQVTQFGKPVTLSCSQTLNHNVMYWYQQKSSQAPKLLFHYYDKDFNNEADTPDNFQSRRPNTSFCFLDIRSPGLGDTAMYLCATSQNGGGGETQYFGPGTRLLVL.

The rearrangement links TRBV25-1 to TRBJ1-2; D is possibly TRBD1 (5 bases). The V gene's germline CDR1 is MGHDK and CDR2 SYGVNS. Trimming took off 0 bases at V and 7 bases at J, with 18 bases between the two ends. The CDR3 is 16 amino acids. The CDR3 region has the DNA TGTGCCAGCAGTGAATATCGGGTCGGGGGGATCGGTGGCTACACCTTC. The encoded protein is CASSEYRVGGIGGYTF.

This clone was observed a handful of times. The genes are TRBV30 and TRBJ1-3; TRBD1 matches at 8 bases. CDR1 and CDR2 from the germline V gene are GTSNPN and SVGIG (reference sequence). CDR3 size: 13 residues. Germline trimming cut 3 bases from V and 7 bases from J; bases unmatched to any gene: 5. CDR3 DNA sequence: TGTGCCTGGAGCCAGGGGGCGGGGAACACCATATATTTT. Encoded protein: CAWSQGAGNTIYF.

The gene calls are TRBV18 and TRBJ1-1; TRBD1 might be the D (6 bases). V was cut by 2 bases and J by 1 base, with 11 bases left in between. Germline CDR1 and CDR2: KGHSH and LQKENI. The CDR3 runs 15 residues. CDR3 amino acids: CASSPEGQPNTEAFF. The CDR3 DNA is TGTGCCAGCTCACCAGAGGGACAACCGAACACTGAAGCTTTCTTT.

The V call is TRBV19, the J call TRBJ1-2, with 9 bases fitting TRBD1. The CDR3 consists of 13 residues. CDR1 LNHDA and CDR2 SQIVND come from the germline V gene (reference sequence). CDR3 sequence reads: CASSLDRGSGYTF. In DNA form, the CDR3 reads TGTGCTAGTTCCCTCGACAGGGGGAGCGGCTACACCTTC.

V gene TRBV4-1 combines with J gene TRBJ1-2; D possibly corresponds to TRBD1 (5 bases). The CDR3 length is 15 residues. The V gene's germline CDR1 is MGHRA and CDR2 YSYEKL. Trimming removed 4 bases from V and 8 bases from J, with 20 bases in between. For the CDR3, the DNA is TGCGCCAGCAGCCTCTCGGCCGGGGGTGGGGAGGGCTACACCTTC. It specifies CASSLSAGGGEGYTF.

This rearrangement joins TRBV7-9 to TRBJ1-4; D is perhaps TRBD1 (5 bases). The CDR3 covers 14 residues. Germline V gene sequence: CDR1 SEHNR, CDR2 FQNEAQ (reference sequence). Trimming left V 4 bases short and J 6 bases short, with 12 bases between. DNA of the CDR3: TGTGCCAGCAGCTATGATGGGGGGGATGAAAAACTGTTTTTT. Amino acids: CASSYDGGDEKLFF.

In its sample, this clone was seen once. Other nucleotide sequences from this sample produce the same CDR3. V usage is TRBV5-1 and J usage is TRBJ2-3, with 10 bases identical to TRBD2. V was clipped by 5 bases and J by 0 bases; unmatched bases: 3. The CDR3 contains 15 residues. Germline V CDR1 and CDR2: SGHRS, YFSETQ. CDR3 coding DNA: TGCGCCAGCAGTTTACTAGCGGGGAGCACAGATACGCAGTATTTT. Its translation: CASSLLAGSTDTQYF.

V usage is TRBV5-7 and J usage is TRBJ1-4; TRBD1 might be the D (6 bases). Being an ORF, TRBV5-7 has a function that is uncertain. CDR3 size: 16 residues. Trimming took 3 bases from V and 11 from J, leaving 23 bases between them. CDR3 nucleotide sequence: TGTGCCAGCAGCTCCCGCGCCAGGGAGGGCCAGGGGAAACTGTTTTTT. Translated, it gives CASSSRAREGQGKLFF.

The chain joins TRBV18 to TRBJ2-3; D possibly corresponds to TRBD1 (7 bases). The V and J ends lost 2 bases and 5 bases respectively, with 14 bases between them. This CDR3 spans 15 amino acids. The germline V gene has CDR1 KGHSH and CDR2 LQKENI. CDR3 in amino acids: CASSPRTGGIDTQYF. CDR3 nucleotides: TGTGCCAGCTCACCAAGGACAGGAGGGATAGATACGCAGTATTTT.

The chain couples TRBV12-5 to TRBJ1-3; D unclear. CDR1 is LGHNT, CDR2 FRNRAP, per germline. The CDR3 is 13 amino acids. Trimming stripped 6 bases from V and 0 bases from J, with 6 bases between. CDR3 residues: CASGRSSGNTIYF. CDR3 nucleotides: TGTGCTAGTGGGAGAAGCTCTGGAAACACCATATATTTT. The complete variable domain, with remaining parts taken from reference TRBV12-5 and TRBJ1-3, reads DARVTQTPRHKVTEMGQEVTMRCQPILGHNTVFWYRQTMMQGLELLAYFRNRAPLDDSGMPKDRFSAEMPDATLATLKIQPSEPRDSAVYFCASGRSSGNTIYFGEGSWLTVV.

This chain joins TRBV12-5 and TRBJ1-5; no clear D. Germline-derived CDR1 and CDR2 are LGHNT and FRNRAP. With 5 bases removed from V and 0 bases from J, the gap between germline ends came to 8 bases. This CDR3 is built from 14 residues. As DNA, the CDR3 is TGTGCTAGTGGTAGCACAGTTAGCAATCAGCCCCAGCATTTT. Its translation is CASGSTVSNQPQHF.

This clone was observed once. This chain links TRBV7-2 with TRBJ1-1; 9 bases line up with TRBD1. The CDR3 spans 16 residues. J gave up 7 bases and V 5 bases, and 14 bases lay outside the gene matches. From germline, CDR1 is SGHTA and CDR2 FQGNSA. CDR3: CASSRVGQGLLFEAFF. In nucleotides, the CDR3 is TGTGCCAGCAGCCGAGTGGGACAGGGCCTACTATTTGAAGCTTTCTTT.

The chain employs TRBV6-5 and TRBJ2-7, with 7 bases matching TRBD1. The CDR3 length is 11 residues. V was clipped by 5 bases and J by 9 bases; unmatched bases: 4. Germline V lookup: CDR1 MNHEY, CDR2 SVGAGI. The CDR3, as DNA: TGTGCCAGCAGTACAGGGGTACGGCAGTACTTC. Protein: CASSTGVRQYF.

The chain is built from TRBV5-4 and TRBJ2-5; the D is unclear. The ends were cut back, 1 base at V and 1 base at J, with 8 bases in the middle. There are 14 residues in the CDR3. Per germline, CDR1 SGHNT and CDR2 YYREEE (reference sequence). The CDR3 coding sequence is TGTGCCAGCAGCTTGTCAAACGGCCAAGAGACCCAGTACTTC. Protein: CASSLSNGQETQYF. The whole variable domain, remainder taken from reference TRBV5-4 and TRBJ2-5, is ETGVTQSPTHLIKTRGQQVTLRCSSQSGHNTVSWYQQALGQGPQFIFQYYREEENGRGNFPPRFSGLQFPNYSSELNVNALELDDSALYLCASSLSNGQETQYFGPGTRLLVL.